This TCR beta chain was captured by sequencing in a study of Ad26.COV2.S vaccination and SARS-CoV-2 variants. Turning to the study itself: By the intramuscular route, Ad26.COV2.S was given once, or twice 56 days apart.

Assay: immunoSEQ multiplex PCR; the TCRdb copy retains only in-frame clones and omits some. The sample has 240,000 or so clones, approximately 88% seen once. This sample's treatment: roughly 18 received Ad26.COV2.S at low or high dose, single or two shots; about five received placebo; per-sample allocation not given. Samples were taken on day 63 after the first vaccine or placebo injection. An Ad26 vector expressing Wuhan-strain SARS-CoV-2 spike constituted the vaccine. Trimming took 4 bases from V and 1 from J; bases not matched to a gene: 3. Germline V gene lookup returns CDR1 MGHDK and CDR2 SYGVNS. This CDR3 region has 15 residues.

The chain is built from TRBV25-1 and TRBJ2-7; 11 nucleotides align to TRBD1. The origin of this receptor is a person aged 18-60 years who received the Ad26.COV2.S COVID-19 vaccine or a placebo. This specimen was peripheral blood, taken in a trial of Ad26.COV2.S vaccine versus placebo. The CDR3 region is CASSAGQGVSYEQYF. For the CDR3, the DNA is TGTGCCAGCAGTGCGGGACAGGGGGTATCCTACGAGCAGTACTTC.